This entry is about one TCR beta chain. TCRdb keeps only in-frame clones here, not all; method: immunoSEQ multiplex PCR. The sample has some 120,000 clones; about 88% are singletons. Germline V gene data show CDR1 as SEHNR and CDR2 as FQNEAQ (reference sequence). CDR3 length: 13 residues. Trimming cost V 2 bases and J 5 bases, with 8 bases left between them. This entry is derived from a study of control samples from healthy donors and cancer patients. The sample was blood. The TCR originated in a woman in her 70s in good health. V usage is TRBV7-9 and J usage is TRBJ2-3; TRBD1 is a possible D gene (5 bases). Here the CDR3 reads CASSLLGQDTQYF. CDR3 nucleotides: TGTGCCAGCAGCTTATTGGGGCAAGATACGCAGTATTTT.